Presented here are 7 T cell receptor beta chains from one specimen sequenced in a study of cytomegalovirus exposure and HLA in healthy donors. Method: immunoSEQ multiplex PCR; TCRdb's copy keeps in-frame clones and lacks some. The sample holds 200,000 or so clones, 70% to 90% seen once. The sequencing input was PBMCs. The receptors were sampled from a woman between 18 and 29 years old in good health and CMV-seronegative.

This clone has just one count. The chain uses TRBV30 and TRBJ1-2, with D maybe TRBD1 (6 bases). CDR1 and CDR2 (germline): GTSNPN, SVGIG (reference sequence). Trimming took off 1 base at V and 5 bases at J, with 17 bases between the two ends. The CDR3 length is 15 residues. In DNA, the CDR3 is TGTGCCTGGAGTGAAGTTGGTTACAGGGAGTATGGCTACACCTTC. This encodes CAWSEVGYREYGYTF. Full variable domain (outside the CDR3, taken from reference TRBV30 and TRBJ1-2): SQTIHQWPATLVQPVGSPLSLECTVEGTSNPNLYWYRQAAGRGLQLLFYSVGIGQISSEVPQNLSASRPQDRQFILSSKKLLLSDSGFYLCAWSEVGYREYGYTFGSGTRLTVV.

This clone was seen a handful of times. This chain joins TRBV6-5 and TRBJ1-6; 7 nucleotides align to TRBD1. The J segment lost 7 bases and the V segment lost 1 base, leaving 4 bases of the junction unmatched. This CDR3 is 15 amino acids long. Germline CDR1 MNHEY, CDR2 SVGAGI. The CDR3 region has the DNA TGTGCCAGCAGTTACTACAGGGGTGAAAATTCACCCCTCCACTTT. This sequence encodes CASSYYRGENSPLHF.

The chain combines TRBV5-1 with TRBJ1-2, with no clear D. The CDR3 loop spans 15 amino acids. The germline V and J ends were trimmed by 4 bases and 8 bases, with 21 bases remaining between them. Germline-derived CDR1 and CDR2 are SGHRS and YFSETQ. This CDR3 reads CASSHGMIFVRGYTF. DNA for the CDR3: TGCGCCAGCAGCCACGGGATGATATTTGTCAGAGGCTACACCTTC.

The V and J genes are TRBV9 and TRBJ2-3; 10 bases are a match to TRBD2. After removal of 4 bases from V and 5 bases from J, the junction contained 10 bases not matched to a gene. Germline V lookup: CDR1 SGDLS, CDR2 YYNGEE. The CDR3 sequence is 16 residues long. This chain's CDR3 is CASSSPIAGGLDTQYF. CDR3 DNA: TGTGCCAGCAGCTCCCCGATAGCGGGAGGTTTAGATACGCAGTATTTT. The full variable domain, with the rest looked up from reference TRBV9 and TRBJ2-3, is DSGVTQTPKHLITATGQRVTLRCSPRSGDLSVYWYQQSLDQGLQFLIQYYNGEERAKGNILERFSAQQFPDLHSELNLSSLELGDSALYFCASSSPIAGGLDTQYFGPGTRLTVL.

CDR3 DNA sequence: TGTGCCAGCAGTTTAGAAAGCCTTCCAGGGAATGAGCAGTTCTTC. It specifies CASSLESLPGNEQFF. The chain couples TRBV28 to TRBJ2-1; possibly TRBD1 for D (5 bases). Germline V lookup: CDR1 MDHEN, CDR2 SYDVKM. V lost 2 bases to trimming and J lost 7 bases, with 15 bases between them. CDR3 length: 15 amino acids.

Concerning this clone: The junction differs from germline at one of its ends, possibly a read error. The J gene is TRBJ1-1, the V gene TRBV7-7; D might be TRBD1 (5 bases). CDR3 length: 13 residues. Germline assignment: CDR1 SSHAT and CDR2 FNYEAQ (reference sequence). CDR3: CASSRDENTEAFF. In DNA form, the CDR3 reads TGTGCTAGCAGCAGGGACGAGAACACTGAAGCTTTCTTT.

The chain links TRBV30 to TRBJ1-2, with no clear D. The CDR3 runs 15 residues. V lost 0 bases, J lost 6 bases, and 17 bases lay in between. Germline CDR1 and CDR2: GTSNPN and SVGIG (reference sequence). Here the CDR3 DNA reads TGTGCCTGGAGTGTAGGCCCTCGCCCCGGCAATGGCTACACCTTC. Its translation: CAWSVGPRPGNGYTF. Drawing the rest from reference TRBV30 and TRBJ1-2, the complete variable domain is SQTIHQWPATLVQPVGSPLSLECTVEGTSNPNLYWYRQAAGRGLQLLFYSVGIGQISSEVPQNLSASRPQDRQFILSSKKLLLSDSGFYLCAWSVGPRPGNGYTFGSGTRLTVV.